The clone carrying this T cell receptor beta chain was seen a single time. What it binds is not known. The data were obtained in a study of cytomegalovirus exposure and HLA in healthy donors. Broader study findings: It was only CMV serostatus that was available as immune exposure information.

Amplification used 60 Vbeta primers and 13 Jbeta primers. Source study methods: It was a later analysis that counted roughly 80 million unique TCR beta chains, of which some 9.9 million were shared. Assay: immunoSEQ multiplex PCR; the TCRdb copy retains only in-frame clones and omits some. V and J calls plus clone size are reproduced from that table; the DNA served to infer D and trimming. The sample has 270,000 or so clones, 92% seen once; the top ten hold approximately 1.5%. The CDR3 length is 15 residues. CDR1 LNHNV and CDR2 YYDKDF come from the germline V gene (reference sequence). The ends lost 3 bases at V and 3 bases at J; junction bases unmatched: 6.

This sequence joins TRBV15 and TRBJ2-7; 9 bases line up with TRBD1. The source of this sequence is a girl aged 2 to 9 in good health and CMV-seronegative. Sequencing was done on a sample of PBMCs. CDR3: CATSRSTGGGYEQYF. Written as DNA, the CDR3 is TGTGCCACCAGCAGGTCGACAGGGGGGGGCTACGAGCAGTACTTC.